This TCR beta chain was identified during a study of CD8 T cells in ankylosing spondylitis. Study observations and caveats: In reactive arthritis synovial fluid and blood, some motif variants had been reported before. Those disease-linked clones were CD8+; they were also relatively rare in peripheral blood. Within matched ankylosing spondylitis synovial fluid, disease-linked clones were reportedly significantly enriched.

MiXCR, applied by TCRdb to the 5' RACE reads, yields one record per CDR3 protein. The table includes some 270,000 distinct CDR3 sequences, roughly 32% detected once. A word on this clonotype: Its antigen is undetermined.

This CDR3 is 19 amino acids long. After removal of 3 bases from V and 2 bases from J, the junction contained 15 bases not matched to a gene. Germline-derived CDR1 and CDR2 are MNHEY and SMNVEV (reference sequence). This chain joins TRBV27 and TRBJ2-2; TRBD1 matches 7 bases. Sequencing was done on a sample of blood, either unsorted or a sorted T cell fraction (not recorded which). This TCR was recovered from a male donor with ankylosing spondylitis or in good health (not recorded which). CDR3 DNA: TGTGCCAGCAGTTTGGCGGTGTTGTGGACAGGAACAAACACCGGGGAGCTGTTTTTT. This codes for CASSLAVLWTGTNTGELFF.